This TCR beta chain derives from a study of human T cells and chemical hapten exposure. Study-wide background: Small discrepancies in pooled library volume mainly accounted for the varying TCR yields per sample. Regarding the study as a whole: High-frequency TCRs, those above 1 in 1000, stayed the same after DPC sensitization.

In this sample, this clonotype turned up many times. Antigen: not known. Individual cDNA molecules (in the library) carried attached unique molecular identifiers. Original methodology: Per-sample TCR counts ranged from roughly 20,000 to 750,000, median roughly 96,000. TCRdb called the RACE reads again in MiXCR, with one record for every CDR3 protein. V and J calls and clone size were set by TCRdb, not the authors. The repertoire holds about 50,000 distinct CDR3 sequences, with 3.5% to 4.5% as singletons. Time point reported: healthy volunteer bleed at 2 weeks. Unfractionated whole blood yielded total RNA. The sequencing sample was made of whole blood. The receptor was isolated from a female donor in good health. Some clones in this sample may be carry-over from other donors' samples.

CDR3 DNA: TGTGCCACCTGGGGGGCTAGCTATGGCTACACCTTC. Translation gives CATWGASYGYTF. The V and J genes are TRBV12-3 or TRBV12-4 and TRBJ1-2, with TRBD1 as a possible D gene (6 bases). V dropped 10 bases and J dropped 4 bases, with 13 bases sitting between them. The CDR3 loop spans 12 amino acids.